Many counts were recorded for the clone carrying this T cell receptor (beta chain). The study amplified TCR beta CDR3 regions using RNA transcripts. RT-PCR with HTBI primers came first, then second-round multiplex PCR. TCRdb analysed the multiplex PCR reads with MiXCR anew, one entry per CDR3 protein. The sample includes about 400,000 distinct CDR3 sequences, 15% to 20% of them seen just once. The record originates from a study of Graves' ophthalmopathy and Graves' hyperthyroidism. Study summary: Peripheral blood was gathered at first diagnosis, ahead of any treatment whatsoever.

Where ophthalmopathy was present, donors had moderate-to-severe activity, CAS ≥3, NOSPECS ≥4 and duration under 3 months. Approximately 10 ml of fresh blood yielded the PBMCs by density gradient. The CDR3 is made up of 16 amino acids. V was pared by 2 bases and J by 4 bases, with 17 bases between. Germline V lookup: CDR1 SGHTA, CDR2 FQGTGA. This TCR was sampled from a woman aged 18-29 years with Graves' ophthalmopathy. The chain couples TRBV7-3 to TRBJ2-5; D uncertain. The sequencing input was peripheral blood. This chain's CDR3 is CASSLCAGWVRETQYF. CDR3 sequence (DNA): TGTGCCAGCAGCTTATGTGCTGGGTGGGTACGAGAGACCCAGTACTTC.